The source of this T cell receptor beta chain is a study of blood T cell repertoires in COVID-19. Study overall: Both acute and convalescent COVID-19 samples were obtained from the United States, Italy and Spain. Sample material is recorded as cDNA or gDNA derived from T cells, B-cell-depleted T cells, or PBMCs.

In the source study's methods: Amplifying reference gene primers gave estimates of nucleated cell counts. Data came from immunoSEQ multiplex PCR; TCRdb stores just in-frame clones and leaves some out. V and J calls and clone size are copied from that table; D and trimming were computed from the DNA. The sample includes about 190,000 clones, roughly nine tenths of them seen just once. The TCR originated in a young man with acute or convalescent COVID-19. Material for sequencing was peripheral blood.

Here the CDR3 reads CASSLVAGGRTDTQYF. DNA of the CDR3: TGCGCCAGCAGCCTCGTCGCGGGAGGGCGGACAGATACGCAGTATTTT. This chain joins TRBV4-1 and TRBJ2-3, with 9 bases lining up with TRBD2. Looked up from germline, CDR1 is MGHRA and CDR2 is YSYEKL. The trim removed 4 bases at V and 3 bases at J, leaving 8 bases unmatched. The CDR3 runs 16 residues.